The clone carrying this TCR beta chain was counted once. This sample was taken from a study of cytomegalovirus exposure and HLA in healthy donors. In the study overall: According to later analysis, the same platform produced the 120 validation and 666 first-cohort repertoires.

Profiled with immunoSEQ multiplex PCR; TCRdb holds only in-frame clones, not every one. The table lists 95,000 to 120,000 clones, 70% to 85% of them singletons. Per the germline V gene, CDR1 is MGHRA and CDR2 is YSYEKL. CDR3 length: 14 residues. V was clipped by 0 bases and J by 11 bases, with 16 bases between them. This chain connects TRBV4-1 to TRBJ1-1; D is ambiguous. The sequence was obtained from a young woman in good health and CMV-seronegative. The sequencing input was PBMCs. The CDR3 loop reads CASSQDGSWRWAFF. CDR3 coding DNA: TGCGCCAGCAGCCAAGACGGCTCCTGGAGGTGGGCTTTCTTT.